The 23 T cell receptor beta chains below all came from one sample that was sequenced in a study of blood T cell repertoires in COVID-19. Repertoires were generated with immunoSEQ multiplex PCR, while TCRdb's copy carries only in-frame clones and drops some. The sample has 150,000 to 200,000 clones, 89% seen once. Sequenced sample: peripheral blood. The receptors shown here come from a man aged 55-75 years with acute or convalescent COVID-19.

The V call is TRBV5-1, the J call TRBJ2-6; TRBD1 matches at 8 bases. This CDR3 spans 19 amino acids. J was trimmed by 0 bases and V by 0 bases; bases with no gene match: 8. Germline V lookup: CDR1 SGHRS, CDR2 YFSETQ. CDR3 bases: TGCGCCAGCAGCTTGGGAGCAGGGGGCGCATCCTCTGGGGCCAACGTCCTGACTTTC. It codes for CASSLGAGGASSGANVLTF.

The V gene is TRBV2, the J gene TRBJ1-2; D not certain. The CDR3 consists of 12 residues. CDR1 SNHLY and CDR2 FYNNEI come from the germline V gene. Trimming took 6 bases from V and 7 from J, leaving 12 bases between them. The DNA for the CDR3 is TGTGCCAGCAGCGGGAATCGAGGTGGCTACACCTTC. Translation: CASSGNRGGYTF.

The chain recombines TRBV5-1 with TRBJ2-1; 10 bases are shared with TRBD1. Germline CDR1 SGHRS, CDR2 YFSETQ. The ends lost 3 bases at V and 5 bases at J; junction bases unmatched: 2. This CDR3 region has 14 residues. The CDR3 DNA reads as TGCGCCAGCAGCTGGACAGGGGGTCACAATGAGCAGTTCTTC. Amino acid sequence: CASSWTGGHNEQFF.

The chain combines TRBV7-2 with TRBJ1-3, with a weak D call TRBD1 (6 bases). Germline loops: CDR1 SGHTA, CDR2 FQGNSA. This CDR3 contains 14 residues. The ends were cut back, 10 bases at V and 4 bases at J, with 17 bases in the middle. The CDR3 DNA sequence: TGTGCCACTTTCCCGGGACAATTGGGAAACACCATATATTTT. Protein: CATFPGQLGNTIYF.

The gene calls are TRBV12-3 or TRBV12-4 and TRBJ2-7; TRBD1 aligns across 9 bases. V shed 6 bases, J shed 6 bases, and the junction held 3 bases outside the gene matches. This CDR3 has 12 amino acids. The CDR3 region is CASSLTGGEQYF. CDR3 in DNA: TGTGCCAGCAGCCTGACAGGGGGCGAGCAGTACTTC.

This rearrangement joins TRBV18 to TRBJ1-4; 9 bases fit TRBD1. Germline V lookup: CDR1 KGHSH, CDR2 LQKENI. This CDR3 comprises 18 residues. With V trimmed by 1 base and J by 5 bases, 11 bases remained unmatched. In DNA, the CDR3 is TGTGCCAGCTCACCACAAACGGGACAGGGTGCCCGGAATGAAAAACTGTTTTTT. Its translation is CASSPQTGQGARNEKLFF.

This sequence joins TRBV18 and TRBJ1-1, with 10 bases matching TRBD1. From germline, CDR1 is KGHSH and CDR2 LQKENI. V lost 3 bases and J lost 1; bases outside the gene matches: 8. The CDR3 sequence is 17 residues long. For the CDR3, the DNA is TGTGCCAGCTCACCCCTATCGACAGGGGGCCAGAACACTGAAGCTTTCTTT. It codes for CASSPLSTGGQNTEAFF.

The chain is built from TRBV7-9 and TRBJ2-7; 10 bases map to TRBD1. The CDR3 length is 16 residues. Germline values: CDR1 SEHNR, CDR2 FQNEAQ (reference sequence). Trimming cost V 4 bases and J 4 bases; bases outside gene matches: 10. The CDR3 sequence: CASSSPGQGYNYEQYF. In DNA form, the CDR3 reads TGTGCCAGCAGCTCCCCGGGACAGGGGTATAATTACGAGCAGTACTTC.

V usage is TRBV4-1 and J usage is TRBJ2-7, with TRBD1 matching 8 bases. This CDR3 has 12 residues. With V trimmed by 3 bases and J by 6 bases, 1 base remained unmatched. The germline CDR1 and CDR2 sequences are MGHRA and YSYEKL. CDR3 in amino acids: CASSQTGAEQYF. The CDR3 bases are TGCGCCAGCAGCCAGACAGGGGCCGAGCAGTACTTC.

The chain joins TRBV6-5 to TRBJ2-7; 7 bases are a match to TRBD1. CDR1 is MNHEY and CDR2 is SVGAGI in the germline V gene. Unmatched junction bases numbered 5, after V lost 6 bases and J lost 3 bases. This CDR3 comprises 13 residues. In DNA form, the CDR3 reads TGTGCCAGCAGCCGGGACAGCAACTACGAGCAGTACTTC. Translating it yields CASSRDSNYEQYF.

This chain connects TRBV11-2 to TRBJ2-7, with 7 bases that match TRBD1. The V and J ends lost 2 bases and 4 bases, in that order; junction bases with no gene match: 5. The CDR3 is 14 residues long. The germline gives CDR1 SGHAT, CDR2 FQNNGV. The DNA of the CDR3 is TGTGCCAGCAGCTTATCAGTGGGACAGTACGAGCAGTACTTC. Translated, it gives CASSLSVGQYEQYF.

This clone was seen only a few times. The rearrangement uses TRBV7-9 and TRBJ1-2; D is unclear. Germline V gene sequence: CDR1 SEHNR, CDR2 FQNEAQ (reference sequence). The V and J ends lost 7 bases and 6 bases respectively, with 15 bases between them. There are 13 residues in the CDR3. The CDR3 coding sequence is TGTGCCAGCACCCTAGTTGTCCAGCATGGCTACACCTTC. Its translation is CASTLVVQHGYTF.

This rearrangement joins TRBV27 to TRBJ1-5; D possibly corresponds to TRBD1 (5 bases). V lost 4 bases and J 3 bases, leaving 7 bases between the germline ends. This CDR3 contains 13 residues. CDR1 is MNHEY and CDR2 is SMNVEV in the germline V gene (reference sequence). In nucleotides, the CDR3 is TGTGCCAGCAGTTGGGGCACCAATCAGCCCCAGCATTTT. This codes for CASSWGTNQPQHF.

CDR3 coding DNA: TGCGCCAGCCGACCCAGGACAGCCGGGGAGCTGTTTTTT. Amino acids: CASRPRTAGELFF. The rearrangement joins TRBV10-1 to TRBJ2-2; D might be TRBD1 (6 bases). Germline assignment: CDR1 WNHNN and CDR2 SYGVQD (reference sequence). Trimming stripped 8 bases from V and 6 bases from J, with 13 bases between. This CDR3 contains 13 residues.

The chain uses TRBV6-2 or TRBV6-3 and TRBJ1-4, with 8 positions matching TRBD1. Germline CDR1 reads MNHEY; CDR2 reads SVGEGT. V shed 2 bases, J shed 0 bases, and the junction held 5 bases outside the gene matches. This CDR3 has 17 amino acids. Here the CDR3 DNA reads TGTGCCAGCAGTTACCAGACAGGGGACGCAACTAATGAAAAACTGTTTTTT. Translating gives CASSYQTGDATNEKLFF.

V and J are TRBV20-1 and TRBJ2-3, with 8 bases lining up with TRBD2. V trimming: 3 bases; J trimming: 4 bases; junction bases outside the gene matches: 6. CDR3 length: 14 residues. Germline assignment: CDR1 DFQATT and CDR2 SNEGSKA (reference sequence). As DNA, the CDR3 is TGCAGTGCTAGTGCGGGGGGCCCCCCAGATACGCAGTATTTT. It encodes CSASAGGPPDTQYF.

V usage is TRBV3-1 (or the pseudogene TRBV3-2) and J usage is TRBJ1-1; D remains ambiguous. This CDR3 comprises 17 residues. The V gene's germline CDR1 is LGHDT and CDR2 YNNKEL (reference sequence). Trimming took off 5 bases at V and 0 bases at J, with 19 bases between the two ends. CDR3 DNA: TGTGCCAGCAGCGTTAGACAAACCGCGATCATGAACACTGAAGCTTTCTTT. Translation: CASSVRQTAIMNTEAFF.

The chain links TRBV9 to TRBJ1-5; D not certain. V lost 4 bases to trimming and J lost 1 base, with 15 bases between them. In germline, CDR1 is SGDLS, CDR2 YYNGEE. The CDR3 totals 16 residues. The CDR3 protein is CASSPGEGRSNQPQHF. CDR3 bases: TGTGCCAGCAGCCCCGGGGAGGGTCGGAGCAATCAGCCCCAGCATTTT.

V and J are TRBV12-3 or TRBV12-4 and TRBJ1-2, with a possible D match to TRBD1 (5 bases). This CDR3 contains 13 residues. The ends were cut back, 1 base at V and 7 bases at J, with 10 bases in the middle. DNA for the CDR3: TGTGCCAGCAGTTTAGGGACACTAATTGGCTACACCTTC. This codes for CASSLGTLIGYTF.

The chain combines TRBV20-1 with TRBJ2-3; TRBD2 matches at 8 bases. This CDR3 spans 16 amino acids. Germline assignment: CDR1 DFQATT and CDR2 SNEGSKA (reference sequence). With V trimmed by 3 bases and J by 5 bases, 13 bases remained unmatched. Written as DNA, the CDR3 is TGCAGTGCTAGTTCTGGGACTAGTTTTGAGAGAGATACGCAGTATTTT. This codes for CSASSGTSFERDTQYF.

The chain joins TRBV7-2 to TRBJ1-1, with 9 positions matching TRBD1. The CDR3 loop spans 14 amino acids. Germline V gives CDR1 SGHTA, CDR2 FQGNSA. V trimming: 6 bases; J trimming: 5 bases; junction bases outside the gene matches: 7. As DNA, the CDR3 is TGTGCCAGCAGGCGACGACAGGGGGGGACTGAAGCTTTCTTT. It encodes CASRRRQGGTEAFF.

The chain combines TRBV5-1 with TRBJ2-2; 7 bases are shared with TRBD1. The CDR3 extends over 15 amino acids. The V gene end was trimmed by 0 bases and the J gene end by 6 bases; junction bases not matched to a gene: 5. Germline V gives CDR1 SGHRS, CDR2 YFSETQ. CDR3 coding DNA: TGCGCCAGCAGCTTGGGGCAGGGGGACGCCGGGGAGCTGTTTTTT. Translating it yields CASSLGQGDAGELFF.

This rearrangement joins TRBV4-3 to TRBJ2-7, with no clear D. V was pared by 4 bases and J by 1 base, with 11 bases between. The CDR3 spans 14 residues. Looked up from germline, CDR1 is LGHNA and CDR2 is YSLEER. The CDR3 loop reads CASSRQAFSYEQYF. The CDR3 DNA reads as TGCGCCAGCAGCCGCCAGGCCTTTTCCTACGAGCAGTACTTC.